This record concerns one T cell receptor beta chain sequence. Its antigen is not identified. The data derive from a study of cytomegalovirus exposure and HLA in healthy donors. Study conclusions and caveats: In vitro experiments confirmed that three CMV-associated chains were specific for CMV antigens.

13 Jbeta primers and 60 Vbeta primers were used for the PCR. Original processing methods: An analysis that came later counted 80 million or so unique TCR beta chains, about 10 million shared. TCRdb's table, derived via immunoSEQ multiplex PCR, lists solely in-frame clones and lacks some. Clonal size and the V and J genes are those of that table, whereas D and trimming came from the DNA. The table includes 40,000 or so clones, roughly 77% detected once. The source material was PBMCs. The receptor was derived from a man aged 25-45 years in good health and CMV-seronegative.

CDR3 in DNA: TGTGCCAGCAGCCAACAGGGGACAGATTCACCCCTCCACTTT. Encoded protein: CASSQQGTDSPLHF. The V gene is TRBV7-9, the J gene TRBJ1-6; TRBD1 aligns across 7 bases. V was clipped by 5 bases and J by 8 bases; unmatched bases: 6. The CDR3 extends over 14 amino acids. Per the germline V gene, CDR1 is SEHNR and CDR2 is FQNEAQ (reference sequence).